The 7 T cell receptor beta chains below all came from one sample that was sequenced in a study of CD4+ T cells in melanoma (dated by TCRdb to 2022 to 2024). The library was made by the immunoSEQ multiplex PCR assay. The table was pulled from immuneACCESS by TCRdb, which kept in-frame rearrangements only. Such tables lose some clones; where checked, under half of the loss comes from unresolved V genes, and the rest has no known cause. The sample table holds 9,500 or so clones, of which around 62% were seen once. Roughly a quarter of the sample belongs to the ten largest clones. Sequencing was carried out using cells from a culture (not recorded whether cultured in vitro). The source is a human donor with melanoma.

V usage is TRBV11-2 and J usage is TRBJ1-1; tentatively, D is TRBD1 (6 bases). With 6 bases removed from V and 9 bases from J, the gap between germline ends came to 11 bases. The CDR3 is made up of 11 amino acids. The germline V gene has CDR1 SGHAT and CDR2 FQNNGV. Here the CDR3 reads CASRTDRKAFF. The CDR3 coding sequence is TGTGCCAGCAGAACTGACAGGAAAGCTTTCTTT.

The J gene is TRBJ2-7, the V gene TRBV5-1; 10 bases agree with TRBD1. J lost 6 bases, V lost 5 bases, and 11 bases had no gene match. The CDR3 extends over 15 amino acids. Germline CDR1 SGHRS, CDR2 YFSETQ. Written as DNA, the CDR3 is TGCGCCAGCAGGGCTACGACAGGGGGCCTCGTCGAGCAGTACTTC. Encoded protein: CASRATTGGLVEQYF.

The CDR3 here is CASAELGDTEAFF. The CDR3 DNA reads TGTGCTAGCGCCGAGCTGGGGGACACTGAAGCTTTCTTT. This chain connects TRBV12-5 to TRBJ1-1; TRBD1 is a possible D gene (5 bases). The CDR3 length is 13 residues. Germline CDR1 is LGHNT and CDR2 is FRNRAP. Between the trimmed V and J ends, which lost 9 bases and 3 bases, there was a span of 14 bases.

V gene TRBV30 combines with J gene TRBJ1-3; D gene ambiguous. In germline, CDR1 is GTSNPN, CDR2 SVGIG (reference sequence). The CDR3 has 16 residues. Trimming took 4 bases from V and 0 from J, leaving 16 bases between them. CDR3: CAWTEGGLGSGNTIYF. CDR3 nucleotide sequence: TGTGCCTGGACCGAGGGAGGGTTGGGCTCTGGAAACACCATATATTTT.

The V gene is TRBV7-8, the J gene TRBJ1-1, with D possibly matching TRBD1 (5 bases). Trimming removed 3 bases from V and 7 bases from J, with 9 bases in between. CDR1 SGHVS and CDR2 FQNEAQ come from the germline V gene. The CDR3 extends over 12 amino acids. The CDR3 loop reads CASSFRRGEAFF. The CDR3 DNA follows: TGTGCCAGCAGCTTCCGGAGGGGTGAAGCTTTCTTT.

The gene calls are TRBV5-1 and TRBJ2-6; D ambiguous. This CDR3 is built from 16 residues. CDR1 and CDR2 (germline): SGHRS, YFSETQ. Trimming cost V 0 bases and J 1 base, with 8 bases left between them. The CDR3 nucleotides read TGCGCCAGCAGCTTGGCTCCATCGTCTGGGGCCAACGTCCTGACTTTC. As protein: CASSLAPSSGANVLTF.

This sequence joins TRBV5-1 and TRBJ2-1; maybe TRBD2 (5 bases). Germline assignment: CDR1 SGHRS and CDR2 YFSETQ. V was cut by 2 bases and J by 7 bases, with 16 bases left in between. This CDR3 is 15 amino acids long. CDR3 DNA sequence: TGCGCCAGCAGCTTCGGTGGCCTAGCAGGAAATGAGCAGTTCTTC. This translates into CASSFGGLAGNEQFF. Together with reference TRBV5-1 and TRBJ2-1, the CDR3 gives the full variable domain: KAGVTQTPRYLIKTRGQQVTLSCSPISGHRSVSWYQQTPGQGLQFLFEYFSETQRNKGNFPGRFSGRQFSNSRSEMNVSTLELGDSALYLCASSFGGLAGNEQFFGPGTRLTVL.